Presented here are 29 T cell receptor beta chains from one specimen sequenced in a study of vaccination and CD4 T cells after COVID-19 (dated by TCRdb to 2021 to 2024). What this sample's treatment or condition label stands for: approximately nine-day PBMC culture with coronavirus spike peptide pools or control peptides (ViraFEST assay). CD4+ T cells from unexposed donors were collected before the COVID-19 pandemic (2011-2018). No antigen is known for these receptors. Libraries came from PCR. The listed sequencing device is Illumina iSeq 100. TCR sequencing of DNA from cultured CD4+ T cells used the Oncomine TCR Beta short-read assay at the Johns Hopkins FTIC core. Clones were called with MiXCR by TCRdb after fastp trimmed the public reads at Q25, and only in-frame beta chains were retained. Rows with one shared CDR3 protein collapse into an entry with the most common genes and DNA. This sample is represented by under 8,500 distinct CDR3 sequences; 40% to 45% of them were singletons. Clones ranked in the top ten supply roughly 19% of the sample.

The sequencing input was CD4+ T cells from blood, cultured in vitro. These TCRs come from a human donor in good health.

The CDR3, as DNA: TGTGCCAGCAGTTTATTCTTCCCCCAGGGCGGGGAGCTGTTTTTT. Translating gives CASSLFFPQGGELFF. The chain joins TRBV27 to TRBJ2-2; tentative D call: TRBD1 (5 bases). Trimming removed 1 base from V and 7 bases from J, with 13 bases in between. The CDR3 is made up of 15 amino acids. Germline CDR1 is MNHEY and CDR2 is SMNVEV (reference sequence).

The rearrangement uses TRBV28 and TRBJ1-6, with D uncertain. Germline V lookup: CDR1 MDHEN, CDR2 SYDVKM. The CDR3 is 16 amino acids. V was cut by 8 bases and J by 8 bases, with 22 bases left in between. The CDR3 nucleotides are TGTGCCAGCTATCTGGGTGGAATTCGTTTGGATTCACCCCTCCACTTT. It is translated as CASYLGGIRLDSPLHF.

The chain links TRBV20-1 to TRBJ2-1, with 7 bases lining up with TRBD1. CDR3 length: 13 residues. V trimming: 6 bases; J trimming: 10 bases; junction bases outside the gene matches: 12. From germline, CDR1 is DFQATT and CDR2 SNEGSKA (reference sequence). In nucleotides, the CDR3 is TGCAGTGCGAGAAAAAGTTCCAGGGGGGAGCAGTTCTTC. It encodes CSARKSSRGEQFF.

The chain couples TRBV4-3 to TRBJ1-4; D may be TRBD1 (5 bases). Per germline, CDR1 LGHNA and CDR2 YSLEER. Trimming left V 0 bases short and J 6 bases short, with 14 bases between. The CDR3 has 16 residues. As DNA, the CDR3 is TGCGCCAGCAGCCAAGAAGTGGGGTGGGGGGATGAAAAACTGTTTTTT. Translation: CASSQEVGWGDEKLFF.

The rearrangement links TRBV27 to TRBJ1-2, with 7 bases identical to TRBD1. J gave up 0 bases and V 1 base, and 2 bases lay outside the gene matches. The CDR3 is 15 residues long. Germline V gives CDR1 MNHEY, CDR2 SMNVEV (reference sequence). CDR3 sequence: CASSLLGTANYGYTF. CDR3 DNA sequence: TGTGCCAGCAGTTTATTGGGGACAGCTAACTATGGCTACACCTTC.

This rearrangement joins TRBV7-8 to TRBJ2-7, with TRBD1 identical over 7 bases. The germline V gene encodes CDR1 SGHVS and CDR2 FQNEAQ. The V segment lost 1 base and the J segment 7 bases; nucleotides outside the gene matches: 10. The CDR3 is 15 residues long. DNA for the CDR3: TGTGCCAGCAGCTTAGAGAACAGGGGTGCTTGGGAGCAGTACTTC. Protein: CASSLENRGAWEQYF.

The chain is built from TRBV2 and TRBJ1-5; 11 nucleotides line up with TRBD1. Germline assignment: CDR1 SNHLY and CDR2 FYNNEI. The CDR3 has 15 residues. The trim removed 5 bases at V and 7 bases at J, leaving 7 bases unmatched. This CDR3 is CASSRTGGSGQPQHF. CDR3 bases: TGTGCCAGCAGTCGGACAGGGGGCTCAGGGCAGCCCCAGCATTTT.

The V call is TRBV30, the J call TRBJ2-7; possible D gene TRBD2, 6 bases. The CDR3 consists of 14 residues. CDR1 is GTSNPN and CDR2 is SVGIG in the germline V gene (reference sequence). Trimming shortened V by 2 bases and J by 0 bases, and 11 bases separated the two germline ends. The chain's CDR3 is CAWSPGGSSYEQYF. DNA of the CDR3: TGTGCCTGGAGTCCAGGAGGGAGCTCCTACGAGCAGTACTTC.

This clonotype was picked up a small number of times. The rearrangement uses TRBV7-6 and TRBJ1-2; maybe TRBD1 (6 bases). This CDR3 is built from 16 residues. Germline assignment: CDR1 SGHVS and CDR2 FNYEAQ. Trimming left V 1 base short and J 4 bases short, with 16 bases between. The CDR3 sequence: CASSLEVGGASYGYTF. As DNA, the CDR3 is TGTGCCAGCAGCTTAGAGGTGGGGGGCGCATCCTATGGCTACACCTTC.

The J gene is TRBJ1-2, the V gene TRBV7-2, with D unresolved. The ends were cut back, 5 bases at V and 0 bases at J, with 16 bases in the middle. CDR3 length: 16 amino acids. CDR1 and CDR2 from the germline V gene are SGHTA and FQGNSA. CDR3 sequence: CASSNQQTVANYGYTF. CDR3 DNA sequence: TGTGCCAGCAGCAACCAACAAACCGTAGCTAACTATGGCTACACCTTC.

This clonotype was found a few times. This chain connects TRBV10-2 to TRBJ2-3, with TRBD2 identical over 7 bases. The V segment lost 5 bases and the J segment 6 bases; nucleotides outside the gene matches: 5. Germline-derived CDR1 and CDR2 are WSHSY and SAAADI. The CDR3 spans 13 residues. Here the CDR3 reads CASSTLGGDTQYF. The DNA of the CDR3 is TGCGCCAGCAGTACACTGGGGGGGGATACGCAGTATTTT.

The chain combines TRBV21-1 with TRBJ1-5; the D segment call TRBD1 is taken from the table without a DNA check. TRBV21-1 is a pseudogene locus. The CDR3 extends over 16 amino acids. CDR3 amino acids: CASSKETGGRNQPQHF. The CDR3 DNA follows: TGTGCCAGCAGCAAAGAGACAGGGGGCCGCAATCAGCCCCAGCATTTT.

This chain connects TRBV7-9 to TRBJ1-2, with 9 bases aligning to TRBD1. In germline, CDR1 is SEHNR, CDR2 FQNEAQ (reference sequence). The V and J ends lost 1 base and 8 bases, in that order; junction bases with no gene match: 11. CDR3 length: 16 amino acids. For the CDR3, the DNA is TGTGCCAGCAGCTTAGGACAGGGACAGGGACTCGGAGGCTACACCTTC. This sequence encodes CASSLGQGQGLGGYTF.

The rearrangement links TRBV24-1 to TRBJ2-3; no definite D call. CDR3 size: 14 residues. Germline CDR1 reads KGHDR; CDR2 reads SFDVKD. V lost 5 bases to trimming and J lost 0 bases, with 8 bases between them. CDR3 in DNA: TGTGCCACCAGTGTAGGCAGAAGCACAGATACGCAGTATTTT. This translates into CATSVGRSTDTQYF.

V usage is TRBV7-2 and J usage is TRBJ1-3; 9 positions agree with TRBD1. Germline V lookup: CDR1 SGHTA, CDR2 FQGNSA. J gave up 2 bases and V 1 base, and 3 bases lay outside the gene matches. The CDR3 loop spans 16 amino acids. CDR3 residues: CASSLERTGAGNTIYF. The CDR3 region has the DNA TGTGCCAGCAGCTTAGAGCGGACAGGGGCTGGAAACACCATATATTTT. Complete variable domain (other parts from reference TRBV7-2 and TRBJ1-3): GAGVSQSPSNKVTEKGKDVELRCDPISGHTALYWYRQSLGQGLEFLIYFQGNSAPDKSGLPSDRFSAERTGGSVSTLTIQRTQQEDSAVYLCASSLERTGAGNTIYFGEGSWLTVV.

The chain employs TRBV20-1 and TRBJ2-1; no definite D call. V was trimmed by 6 bases and J by 5 bases, leaving 14 bases between them. The CDR3 runs to 13 residues. The V gene's germline CDR1 is DFQATT and CDR2 SNEGSKA (reference sequence). The CDR3 here is CSATTIANNEQFF. CDR3 bases: TGCAGTGCCACAACTATCGCAAACAATGAGCAGTTCTTC.

The J gene is TRBJ2-7, the V gene TRBV11-2; D might be TRBD2 (6 bases). The V gene's germline CDR1 is SGHAT and CDR2 FQNNGV. The CDR3 consists of 16 residues. V gave up 1 base and J gave up 2 bases, with 15 bases separating them. The CDR3 region is CASSLGGYRLAYEQYF. CDR3 nucleotide sequence: TGTGCCAGCAGCTTAGGAGGGTACAGACTAGCCTACGAGCAGTACTTC. Filled out from reference TRBV11-2 and TRBJ2-7, the complete variable domain reads EAGVAQSPRYKIIEKRQSVAFWCNPISGHATLYWYQQILGQGPKLLIQFQNNGVVDDSQLPKDRFSAERLKGVDSTLKIQPAKLEDSAVYLCASSLGGYRLAYEQYFGPGTRLTVT.

This clonotype was detected only a few times. V and J are TRBV24-1 and TRBJ2-5; 9 bases are shared with TRBD1. The CDR3 is 18 residues long. J was trimmed by 4 bases and V by 5 bases; bases with no gene match: 16. The germline V gene has CDR1 KGHDR and CDR2 SFDVKD. The CDR3 nucleotides are TGTGCCACCAGTGGCTATTCTTCGGGACAGGGTCCTCGAGAGACCCAGTACTTC. Amino acid sequence: CATSGYSSGQGPRETQYF.

CDR3 residues: CASSGSMNTEAFF. CDR3 bases: TGTGCCAGTTCGGGAAGCATGAACACTGAAGCTTTCTTT. The genes are TRBV6-2 or TRBV6-3 and TRBJ1-1; D unresolved. Germline CDR1 is MNHEY and CDR2 is SVGEGT. This CDR3 contains 13 residues. Trimming took off 9 bases at V and 0 bases at J, with 11 bases between the two ends.

By sample fraction, this clonotype is medium-sized. In DNA form, the CDR3 reads TGTGCCAGCAACGCAGGGGGATATAACTATGGCTACACCTTC. This encodes CASNAGGYNYGYTF. This chain links TRBV2 with TRBJ1-2; 7 bases fit TRBD1. The germline V gene encodes CDR1 SNHLY and CDR2 FYNNEI. The CDR3 is 14 amino acids. V lost 7 bases, J lost 1 base, and 6 bases stayed unmatched.

The J gene is TRBJ2-5, the V gene TRBV19; 9 bases fit TRBD1. V was clipped by 3 bases and J by 0 bases; unmatched bases: 11. The CDR3 is made up of 18 amino acids. The V gene's germline CDR1 is LNHDA and CDR2 SQIVND (reference sequence). The CDR3 region has the DNA TGTGCCAGTAGTATCTCGACAGGGGGTAAGGGCGACCAAGAGACCCAGTACTTC. Translation: CASSISTGGKGDQETQYF.

This clonotype showed up just once. The genes are TRBV27 and TRBJ2-1; 15 bases are shared with TRBD2. There are 14 residues in the CDR3. The V and J ends lost 4 bases and 10 bases, in that order; junction bases with no gene match: 2. Germline assignment: CDR1 MNHEY and CDR2 SMNVEV (reference sequence). The CDR3 sequence is CASSSGLAGGEQFF. The DNA of the CDR3 is TGTGCCAGCAGTTCCGGACTAGCGGGAGGGGAGCAGTTCTTC.

The genes are TRBV6-2 or TRBV6-3 and TRBJ1-1; D is perhaps TRBD1 (5 bases). Germline loops: CDR1 MNHEY, CDR2 SVGEGT. V lost 7 bases and J 0 bases, leaving 9 bases between the germline ends. The CDR3 sequence is 13 residues long. The CDR3 sequence: CASKEGLNTEAFF. As DNA, the CDR3 is TGTGCCAGCAAGGAGGGGCTGAACACTGAAGCTTTCTTT.

V and J are TRBV10-3 and TRBJ2-7; TRBD1 matches at 7 bases. The germline V gene has CDR1 ENHRY and CDR2 SYGVKD. Germline trimming cut 0 bases from V and 3 bases from J; bases unmatched to any gene: 14. The CDR3 contains 18 residues. The CDR3 DNA is TGTGCCATCAGTGAGTCGGTTTTAAGGGACAGAAGAGACTACGAGCAGTACTTC. Translation gives CAISESVLRDRRDYEQYF.

This clonotype was picked up a small number of times. The chain is built from TRBV19 and TRBJ1-5; possibly TRBD1 for D (5 bases). From germline, CDR1 is LNHDA and CDR2 SQIVND (reference sequence). V dropped 10 bases and J dropped 4 bases, with 17 bases sitting between them. This CDR3 spans 14 amino acids. The CDR3 sequence: CATARRQTNQPQHF. The DNA of the CDR3 is TGTGCCACCGCCCGTCGACAGACAAATCAGCCCCAGCATTTT.

This clonotype occurred a few times. The chain uses TRBV27 and TRBJ1-2, with unresolved D. Trimming shortened V by 3 bases and J by 4 bases, and 12 bases separated the two germline ends. CDR3 length equals 14 residues. CDR1 is MNHEY, CDR2 SMNVEV, per germline (reference sequence). CDR3: CASSLFDGSYGYTF. In DNA form, the CDR3 reads TGTGCCAGCAGTTTGTTTGACGGGTCCTATGGCTACACCTTC.

This clonotype turned up a few times. The chain links TRBV12-3 or TRBV12-4 to TRBJ1-5; tentative D call: TRBD1 (5 bases). The CDR3 totals 14 residues. The germline V and J ends were trimmed by 6 bases and 4 bases, with 13 bases remaining between them. CDR3 bases: TGTGCCAGCAGCCCCCCGGGACGGAATCAGCCCCAGCATTTT. Its translation is CASSPPGRNQPQHF.

The CDR3 region is CASSLGSGGIYEQYF. CDR3 DNA: TGTGCCAGCAGCTTGGGATCGGGGGGGATCTACGAGCAGTACTTC. The chain joins TRBV7-2 to TRBJ2-7; 8 nucleotides line up with TRBD2. Losses at the gene ends were 3 bases for V and 3 bases for J; bases not matched to a gene: 7. Germline V gene data show CDR1 as SGHTA and CDR2 as FQGNSA. This CDR3 has 15 amino acids. The full variable domain, with the rest looked up from reference TRBV7-2 and TRBJ2-7, is GAGVSQSPSNKVTEKGKDVELRCDPISGHTALYWYRQSLGQGLEFLIYFQGNSAPDKSGLPSDRFSAERTGGSVSTLTIQRTQQEDSAVYLCASSLGSGGIYEQYFGPGTRLTVT.

V and J are TRBV6-1 and TRBJ2-1, with TRBD2 matching 7 bases. V lost 8 bases, J lost 7 bases, and 14 bases stayed unmatched. Per germline, CDR1 MNHNS and CDR2 SASEGT. CDR3 length: 15 amino acids. CDR3 bases: TGTGCCAGCCGGGACTACCAAAGGGGTTGGAATGAGCAGTTCTTC. This translates into CASRDYQRGWNEQFF.